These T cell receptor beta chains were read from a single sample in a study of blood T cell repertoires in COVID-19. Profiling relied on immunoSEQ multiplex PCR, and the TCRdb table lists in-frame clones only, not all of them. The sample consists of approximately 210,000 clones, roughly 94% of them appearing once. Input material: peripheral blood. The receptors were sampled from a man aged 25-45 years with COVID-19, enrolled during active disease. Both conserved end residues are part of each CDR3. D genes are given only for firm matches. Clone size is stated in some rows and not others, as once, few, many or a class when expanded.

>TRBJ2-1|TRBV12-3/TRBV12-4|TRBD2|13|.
CASSLASGGPEFF
TGTGCCAGCAGTTTAGCCAGCGGGGGGCCAGAGTTCTTC
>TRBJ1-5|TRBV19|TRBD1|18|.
CASSIDSPGTGGTPTQHF
TGTGCCAGTAGTATAGATAGCCCAGGGACAGGGGGAACCCCGACCCAGCATTTT
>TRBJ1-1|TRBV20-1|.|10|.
CSIGEVKAFF
TGCAGTATAGGGGAGGTGAAAGCTTTCTTT
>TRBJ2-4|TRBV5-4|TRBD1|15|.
CASSGDRGRENIQYF
TGTGCCAGCAGCGGGGACAGGGGGAGGGAAAACATTCAGTACTTC
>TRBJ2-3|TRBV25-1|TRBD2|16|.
CASGGTSGGAVDTQYF
TGTGCCAGCGGTGGGACTAGCGGGGGGGCCGTAGATACGCAGTATTTT
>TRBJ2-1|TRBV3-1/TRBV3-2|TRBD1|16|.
CASSQGSTGGFLQTFF
TGTGCCAGCAGCCAAGGGAGTACAGGGGGCTTCCTACAGACGTTCTTC
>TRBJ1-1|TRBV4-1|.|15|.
CASSQAQGFFTEAFF
TGCGCCAGCAGCCAAGCGCAGGGTTTTTTCACTGAAGCTTTCTTT
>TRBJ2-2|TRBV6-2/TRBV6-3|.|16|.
CASSYTSGANTGELFF
TGTGCCAGCAGTTACACGTCCGGGGCGAACACCGGGGAGCTGTTTTTT
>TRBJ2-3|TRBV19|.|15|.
CASSIRRGSTDTQYF
TGTGCCAGTAGTATACGCAGGGGAAGCACAGATACGCAGTATTTT
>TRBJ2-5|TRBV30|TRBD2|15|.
CAWSVNPSGKETQYF
TGTGCCTGGAGTGTAAATCCTAGCGGAAAAGAGACCCAGTACTTC
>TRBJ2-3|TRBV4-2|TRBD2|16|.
CASSQDRTSGTDTQYF
TGTGCCAGCAGCCAAGACCGGACTAGCGGCACAGATACGCAGTATTTT
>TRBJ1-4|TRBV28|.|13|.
CASWAGREEKLFF
TGTGCCAGCTGGGCTGGGCGCGAGGAAAAACTGTTTTTT
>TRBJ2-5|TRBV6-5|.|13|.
CASSLEPWETQYF
TGTGCCAGCTCATTAGAACCCTGGGAGACCCAGTACTTC
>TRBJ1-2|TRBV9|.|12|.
CASSESWRGYTF
TGTGCCAGCAGCGAGAGTTGGAGGGGCTACACCTTC
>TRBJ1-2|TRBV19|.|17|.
CASTQRPRELANYGYTF
TGTGCCAGTACTCAAAGGCCGCGGGAGCTAGCTAACTATGGCTACACCTTC
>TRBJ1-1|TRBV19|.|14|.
CASSMGQTNTEAFF
TGTGCCAGTAGTATGGGCCAGACGAACACTGAAGCTTTCTTT
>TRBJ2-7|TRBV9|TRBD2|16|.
CASSVASSGGMYEQYF
TGTGCCAGCAGCGTAGCGTCTAGCGGGGGTATGTACGAGCAGTACTTC
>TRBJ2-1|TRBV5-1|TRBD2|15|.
CASSLGLAGGNEQFF
TGCGCCAGCAGCTTGGGACTAGCGGGGGGAAATGAGCAGTTCTTC
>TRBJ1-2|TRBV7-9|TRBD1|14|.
CASSPGQGNYGYTF
TGTGCCAGCAGCCCTGGACAGGGGAACTATGGCTACACCTTC
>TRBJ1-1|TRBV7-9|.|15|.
CASSLGGGSRTEAFF
TGTGCCAGCAGCTTAGGCGGGGGGTCAAGGACTGAAGCTTTCTTT
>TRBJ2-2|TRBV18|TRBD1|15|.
CASSPIPQGTGELFF
TGTGCCAGCTCACCAATACCACAGGGGACCGGGGAGCTGTTTTTT
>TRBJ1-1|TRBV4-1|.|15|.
CASSLSQDRNTEAFF
TGCGCCAGCAGCCTAAGTCAGGACAGGAACACTGAAGCTTTCTTT
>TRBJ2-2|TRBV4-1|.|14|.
CASSQPRQTGELFF
TGCGCCAGCAGCCAACCCCGACAGACCGGGGAGCTGTTTTTT
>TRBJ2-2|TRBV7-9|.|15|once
CASSLARLRDGELFF
TGTGCCAGCAGCTTAGCGAGGTTACGGGACGGGGAGCTGTTTTTT
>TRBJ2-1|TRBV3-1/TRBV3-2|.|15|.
CASSQGIGAEIEQFF
TGTGCCAGCAGCCAAGGGATAGGGGCGGAGATTGAGCAGTTCTTC
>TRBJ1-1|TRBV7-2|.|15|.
CASSLVSGAGAEAFF
TGTGCCAGCAGCTTAGTCAGCGGGGCGGGAGCTGAAGCTTTCTTT
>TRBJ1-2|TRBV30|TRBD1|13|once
CAWSADRVGGYTF
TGTGCCTGGAGTGCAGACAGGGTTGGTGGCTACACCTTC
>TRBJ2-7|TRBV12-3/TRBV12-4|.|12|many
CASSFSRVEQYF
TGTGCCAGCAGTTTTTCCAGGGTCGAGCAGTACTTC
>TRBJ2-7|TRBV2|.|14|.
CASSGGGRSYEQYF
TGTGCCAGCAGTGGTGGGGGCCGCTCCTACGAGCAGTACTTC
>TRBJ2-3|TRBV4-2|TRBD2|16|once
CASSQSFAGGFDTQYF
TGTGCCAGCAGCCAAAGTTTTGCGGGGGGGTTTGATACGCAGTATTTT
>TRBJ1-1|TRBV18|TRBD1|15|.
CASSPGGRVPTEAFF
TGTGCCAGCTCTCCAGGGGGCAGGGTTCCCACTGAAGCTTTCTTT
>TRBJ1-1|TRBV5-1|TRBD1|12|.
CASSPRGTEAFF
TGCGCCAGCAGCCCCAGGGGGACTGAAGCTTTCTTT
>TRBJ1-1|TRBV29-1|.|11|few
CSVTLGPEAFF
TGCAGCGTAACCCTGGGGCCGGAGGCTTTCTTT
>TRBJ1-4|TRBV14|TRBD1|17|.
CASSQDNRGPTNEKLFF
TGTGCCAGCAGCCAAGATAACAGGGGGCCTACTAATGAAAAACTGTTTTTT
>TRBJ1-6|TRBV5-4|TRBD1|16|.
CASSLRQGTYNSPLHF
TGTGCCAGCAGCTTAAGACAGGGGACTTACAATTCACCCCTCCACTTT
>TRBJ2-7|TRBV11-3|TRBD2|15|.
CASSPASGGADEQYF
TGTGCCAGCAGCCCTGCTAGCGGGGGGGCCGACGAGCAGTACTTC
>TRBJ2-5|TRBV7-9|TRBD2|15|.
CASSLYGGARETQYF
TGTGCCAGCAGCTTATACGGGGGGGCGCGGGAGACCCAGTACTTC
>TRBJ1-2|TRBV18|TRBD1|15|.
CASSRGQGAGYGYTF
TGTGCCAGCTCACGAGGACAGGGGGCTGGGTATGGCTACACCTTC
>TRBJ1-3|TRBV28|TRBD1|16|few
CASSTRQGRTGNTIYF
TGTGCCAGCAGCACCCGACAGGGACGGACTGGAAACACCATATATTTT
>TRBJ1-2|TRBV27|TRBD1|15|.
CASTSYYDREDGYTF
TGTGCCAGCACTTCCTATTACGACAGGGAGGATGGCTACACCTTC
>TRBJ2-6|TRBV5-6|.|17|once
CASSSSSEWTGANVLTF
TGTGCCAGCAGCTCGTCTAGCGAGTGGACTGGGGCCAACGTCCTGACTTTC
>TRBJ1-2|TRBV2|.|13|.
CASSEEAGYGYTF
TGTGCCAGCAGTGAAGAGGCAGGGTATGGCTACACCTTC
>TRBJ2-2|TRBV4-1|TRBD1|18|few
CASSHTGTGGINTGELFF
TGCGCCAGCAGCCATACCGGGACAGGGGGTATCAACACCGGGGAGCTGTTTTTT
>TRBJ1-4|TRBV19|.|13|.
CASSTAVGEKLFF
TGTGCCAGTAGTACGGCGGTTGGGGAAAAACTGTTTTTT
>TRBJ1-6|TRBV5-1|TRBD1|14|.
CASSGRTGGSPLHF
TGCGCCAGCAGCGGACGGACAGGGGGTTCACCCCTCCACTTT
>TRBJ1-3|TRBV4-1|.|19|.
CASSQGWGTLFISGNTIYF
TGCGCCAGCAGCCAAGGATGGGGGACACTATTTATCTCTGGAAACACCATATATTTT
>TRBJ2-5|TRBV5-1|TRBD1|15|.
CASTRKDRVRETQYF
TGCGCCAGCACCCGTAAAGACAGGGTAAGAGAGACCCAGTACTTC
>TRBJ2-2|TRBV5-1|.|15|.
CASSRGEWGTGELFF
TGCGCCAGCAGCCGTGGGGAGTGGGGCACCGGGGAGCTGTTTTTT
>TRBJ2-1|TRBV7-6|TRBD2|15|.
CASSLAVAGLAEQFF
TGTGCCAGCAGCTTAGCGGTAGCGGGGTTGGCTGAGCAGTTCTTC
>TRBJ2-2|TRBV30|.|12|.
CAWRINTGELFF
TGTGCCTGGAGAATAAACACCGGGGAGCTGTTTTTT
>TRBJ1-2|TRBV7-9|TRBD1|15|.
CASSLGQGVNYGYTF
TGTGCCAGCAGCTTAGGGCAGGGGGTAAATTATGGCTACACCTTC
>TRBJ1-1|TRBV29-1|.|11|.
CSVVRNTEAFF
TGCAGCGTTGTGAGAAACACTGAAGCTTTCTTT
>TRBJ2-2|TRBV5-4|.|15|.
CASSGGSPITGELFF
TGTGCCAGCAGTGGGGGGAGTCCGATAACCGGGGAGCTGTTTTTT
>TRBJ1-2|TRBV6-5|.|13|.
CASRSTVGYGYTF
TGTGCCAGCAGATCGACAGTGGGCTATGGCTACACCTTC
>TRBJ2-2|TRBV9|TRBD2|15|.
CASSDSTSVTGELFF
TGTGCCAGCAGCGATTCGACTAGCGTCACCGGGGAGCTGTTTTTT
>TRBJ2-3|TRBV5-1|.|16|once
CASNKRQATSTDTQYF
TGCGCCAGCAACAAACGACAGGCTACTAGCACAGATACGCAGTATTTT